One sample yielded the 11 T cell receptor beta chains listed below, sequenced in a study of blood T cell repertoires in COVID-19. Sequencing used immunoSEQ multiplex PCR; TCRdb keeps in-frame clones, though not all of them. The profile shows around 150,000 clones, approximately 73% of them singletons. The sequenced sample was peripheral blood. The source is a man aged 55 to 70 with acute or convalescent COVID-19.

The rearrangement joins TRBV28 to TRBJ2-4, with D perhaps TRBD1 (6 bases). The CDR3 sequence is 13 residues long. V lost 6 bases to trimming and J lost 10 bases, with 16 bases between them. Germline V gives CDR1 MDHEN, CDR2 SYDVKM. The CDR3: CASRDSATTIQYF. DNA of the CDR3: TGTGCCAGCAGGGACAGTGCGACTACTATTCAGTACTTC. Variable domain in full (rest from reference TRBV28 and TRBJ2-4): DVKVTQSSRYLVKRTGEKVFLECVQDMDHENMFWYRQDPGLGLRLIYFSYDVKMKEKGDIPEGYSVSREKKERFSLILESASTNQTSMYLCASRDSATTIQYFGAGTRLSVL.

The chain employs TRBV27 and TRBJ2-7, with 12 nucleotides matching TRBD2. The CDR3 consists of 15 residues. The V gene end was trimmed by 6 bases and the J gene end by 3 bases; junction bases not matched to a gene: 6. Germline V gene lookup returns CDR1 MNHEY and CDR2 SMNVEV (reference sequence). Here the CDR3 reads CASRPTSGSGYEQYF. The CDR3 nucleotides read TGTGCCAGCAGACCGACTAGCGGGAGTGGCTACGAGCAGTACTTC.

The table lists this clone with a few counts. The DNA of the CDR3 is TGTGCCAGCGGACAGGGGGGCCAGCCCCAGCATTTT. Its protein product is CASGQGGQPQHF. The chain links TRBV27 to TRBJ1-5, with TRBD1 matching over 10 bases. The germline gives CDR1 MNHEY, CDR2 SMNVEV (reference sequence). Trimming at V came to 8 bases and at J to 7 bases, leaving 2 bases not matched to a gene. CDR3 length equals 12 residues.

The chain carries TRBV7-9 and TRBJ1-1; D is possibly TRBD1 (5 bases). Looked up from germline, CDR1 is SEHNR and CDR2 is FQNEAQ (reference sequence). Trimming cost V 2 bases and J 0 bases, with 16 bases left between them. CDR3 length: 17 residues. CDR3 bases: TGTGCCAGCAGCTTATGGGGACTCACCCCCATGAACACTGAAGCTTTCTTT. This encodes CASSLWGLTPMNTEAFF.

V and J are TRBV5-1 and TRBJ2-2, with TRBD2 matching over 9 bases. V was pared by 0 bases and J by 2 bases, with 2 bases of the junction left unmatched. This CDR3 is built from 16 residues. The germline V gene has CDR1 SGHRS and CDR2 YFSETQ. CDR3 DNA sequence: TGCGCCAGCAGCTTGGACCTAGCGGGAAACACCGGGGAGCTGTTTTTT. Its translation: CASSLDLAGNTGELFF.

The V and J genes are TRBV3-1 (or the pseudogene TRBV3-2) and TRBJ2-1; a possible D gene is TRBD2 (6 bases). In germline, CDR1 is LGHDT, CDR2 YNNKEL (reference sequence). The CDR3 is made up of 15 amino acids. Trimming removed 2 bases at V and 4 bases at J, with 12 bases between. The CDR3 here is CASSQQASEYNEQFF. CDR3 DNA: TGTGCCAGCAGCCAACAGGCTAGCGAGTACAATGAGCAGTTCTTC.

The chain has TRBV15 and TRBJ2-5, with 16 bases identical to TRBD2. There are 18 residues in the CDR3. Germline CDR1 is LNHNV and CDR2 is YYDKDF (reference sequence). The V segment lost 5 bases and the J segment 5 bases; nucleotides outside the gene matches: 11. The CDR3 sequence: CATSFPGTSGRDRETQYF. CDR3 bases: TGTGCCACCAGCTTTCCCGGGACTAGCGGGAGGGATCGGGAGACCCAGTACTTC.

The rearrangement joins TRBV12-3 or TRBV12-4 to TRBJ2-5; D remains unclear. Deletions cut 3 bases from V and 1 base from J, with 6 bases between. This CDR3 is 13 amino acids long. CDR3 nucleotide sequence: TGTGCCAGCAGTTTCCGGTCCCAAGAGACCCAGTACTTC. Translated, it gives CASSFRSQETQYF.

This clone was counted once. The chain links TRBV28 to TRBJ1-2; the match to TRBD1 covers 7 bases. The CDR3 runs 11 residues. Germline CDR1 reads MDHEN; CDR2 reads SYDVKM. V gave up 7 bases and J gave up 8 bases; unmatched junction bases: 4. CDR3 DNA: TGTGCCAGCACACAGGGGTACGGCTACACCTTC. Protein: CASTQGYGYTF.

The V gene is TRBV7-6, the J gene TRBJ2-7; 10 bases match TRBD2. J lost 3 bases, V lost 7 bases, and 9 bases had no gene match. CDR1 and CDR2 (germline): SGHVS, FNYEAQ. The CDR3 length is 15 residues. This chain's CDR3 is CASTKLAGIGYEQYF. CDR3 bases: TGTGCCAGCACTAAACTAGCGGGAATAGGCTACGAGCAGTACTTC.

The chain employs TRBV20-1 and TRBJ2-7, with D perhaps TRBD1 (6 bases). The CDR3 consists of 11 residues. CDR1 is DFQATT, CDR2 SNEGSKA, per germline (reference sequence). V lost 5 bases and J 4 bases, leaving 9 bases between the germline ends. The DNA for the CDR3 is TGCAGTGCTTGCAGGGGTTACGAGCAGTACTTC. Amino acids: CSACRGYEQYF.